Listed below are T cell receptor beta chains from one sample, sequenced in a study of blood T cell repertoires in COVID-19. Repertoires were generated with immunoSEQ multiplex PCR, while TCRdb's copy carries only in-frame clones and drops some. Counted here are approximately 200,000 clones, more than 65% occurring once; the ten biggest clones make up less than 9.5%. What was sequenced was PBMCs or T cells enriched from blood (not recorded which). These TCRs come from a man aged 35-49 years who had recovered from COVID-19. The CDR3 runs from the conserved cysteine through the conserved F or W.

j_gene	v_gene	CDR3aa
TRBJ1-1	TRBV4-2	CASSQDERENTEAFF
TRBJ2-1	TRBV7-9	CASSQPLDSFNEQFF
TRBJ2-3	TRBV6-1	CASSEQTTGYTDTQYF
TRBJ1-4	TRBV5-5	CASSLTKGEFGEKLFF
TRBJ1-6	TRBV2	CASRPKTGGDSPLHF
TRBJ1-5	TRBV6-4	CASSDSQVNQPQHF
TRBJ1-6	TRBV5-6	CASSRVTGGSYNSPLHF
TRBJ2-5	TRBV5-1	CASSLDPGQETQYF
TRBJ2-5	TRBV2	CASSEVFTSGAETQYF
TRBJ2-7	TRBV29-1	CSVEGQVDEQYF
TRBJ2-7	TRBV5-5	CASSLGTDLSYEQYF
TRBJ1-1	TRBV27	CASSFSGTGGAAFF
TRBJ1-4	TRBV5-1	CASSLGTGGNEKLFF
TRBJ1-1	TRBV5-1	CASSLDRNTEAFF
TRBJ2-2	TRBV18	CASSRGQTPPELFF
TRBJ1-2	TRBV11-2	CASSPTGISYGYTF
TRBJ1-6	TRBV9	CASSTRTGNNSPLHF
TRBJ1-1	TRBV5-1	CASSSSDRGLAFF
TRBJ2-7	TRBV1	CTSSLDREPYEQYF
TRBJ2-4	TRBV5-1	CASSVSGADIQYF
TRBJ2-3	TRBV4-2	CASSQEAGLAGENTDTQYF
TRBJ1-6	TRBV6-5	CASSYGGRVRGALHF
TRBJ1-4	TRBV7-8	CASSRGTANEKLFF
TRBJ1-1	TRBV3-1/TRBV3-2	CASSDGTAAFF
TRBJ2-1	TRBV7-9	CASSLLAGAVGEQFF
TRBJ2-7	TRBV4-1	CASSQTASGYEQYF
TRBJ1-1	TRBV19	CASSILVRGANTEAFF
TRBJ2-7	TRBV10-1	CASSEAQGKVSYEQYF
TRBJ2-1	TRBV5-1	CASSDTLGSSYNEQFF
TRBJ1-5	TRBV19	CASTARTGEGRNQPQHF
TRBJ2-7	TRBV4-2	CASSQQIKYEQYF
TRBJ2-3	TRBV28	CASSVQGLAGGEDTQYF
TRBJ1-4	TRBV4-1	CASSRVGEKLFF
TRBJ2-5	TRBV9	CASSVSGTPQETQYF
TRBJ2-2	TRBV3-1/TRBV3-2	CASSQVGGGANTGELFF
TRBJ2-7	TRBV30	CAWSVLSIRQGNVGEQYF
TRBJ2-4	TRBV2	CASSIGLAGALKNIQYF
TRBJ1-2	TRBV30	CAWNIPLLTPQDGYTF
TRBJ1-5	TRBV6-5	CASSRGQGNQPQHF
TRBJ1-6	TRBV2	CASSADYNSPLHF
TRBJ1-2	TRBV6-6	CASRGGYGYTF
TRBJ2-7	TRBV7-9	CASSLGGPSYEQYF
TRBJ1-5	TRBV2	CASTNRGNSNQPQHF
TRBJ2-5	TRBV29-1	CSVDASSGETQYF
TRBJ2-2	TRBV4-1	CASSQDPRPNTGELFF
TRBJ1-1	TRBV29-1	CSVDSFRTEAFF
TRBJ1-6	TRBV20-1	CSASMGARSPLHF
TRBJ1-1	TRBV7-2	CASSEPPPGQGESTEAFF
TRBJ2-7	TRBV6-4	CASSNPGQGSYEQYF
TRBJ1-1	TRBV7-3	CASSPGGQGANTEAFF